The sequence of this T cell receptor beta chain was determined in a study of T cells in Graves' hyperthyroidism and ophthalmopathy (dated by TCRdb to between 2018 and 2020). Concerning the study at large: Peripheral blood was collected at initial diagnosis, before any treatment. TCR V-J signatures able to tell the groups apart were searched for in a discovery cohort of some 97 patients, of whom more than 40 had Graves' ophthalmopathy and around 58 had stable Graves' hyperthyroidism. Whether ophthalmopathy could be predicted prospectively was tested in an independent validation cohort made up of 18 to 20 hyperthyroidism patients plus 17 patients who later progressed to ophthalmopathy. The 100 or so discovery patients were divided at random into training and test sets in a 7:3 ratio. In roughly six Graves' hyperthyroidism patients, the study also compared T-cell repertoires from thyroid tissue with T-cell repertoires from blood. Once sampling was done, hyperthyroidism patients were given methimazole at a starting dose of 30 mg daily, whereas ophthalmopathy patients were given high-dose intravenous methylprednisolone. The paper reports TCR Vbeta CDR3 sequencing of 130 to 150 peripheral blood samples: around 45 ophthalmopathy, under 80 hyperthyroidism and around 17 progressor patients.

Taken from the germline V gene, the CDR1 and CDR2 loops are KGHDR and SFDVKD. CDR3 length: 18 amino acids, cysteine to phenylalanine. This entry keeps only the CDR3 DNA: 54 bases, framed from base 1. At the junction V is shortened by 1 base and J by 0 bases, with 14 bases in between. General study outcomes and caveats: Blood samples also contained most of the expanded thyroid clonotypes (frequency above 0.001), which suggests that blood repertoires may reflect thyroid immune responses. Sample size was not statistically predetermined, and investigators were not blinded to group allocation. A 13 V-J signature model separated ophthalmopathy from stable hyperthyroidism, with 87.88% sensitivity and roughly 81% specificity in cross-validation and 80%/75% in testing. In validation, the model predicted progression to ophthalmopathy with 55% to 71% sensitivity and 72% to 75% specificity, a median of 6.5 months before onset.

TCR beta CDR3 regions were amplified from RNA transcripts. The first round of RT-PCR for the TCR CDR3 was performed with the HTBI primer set and the Qiagen OneStep RT-PCR kit. Libraries were constructed in a second round of multiplex PCR, after which size selection and purification were performed. The libraries were sequenced on an Illumina HiSeq2000 using paired-end 100 bp reads. As for the authors' bioinformatics: SOAPnuke was used to process the raw data, throwing out any read that contained adapters or uncalled bases, had a mean Phred below 15, or lacked an exact constant-primer or identifier match. High-quality paired reads were merged with COPE v1.2.5, and unique nucleotide sequences were defined as clonotypes. Clonotypes were aligned to IMGT TRBV, TRBD and TRBJ reference segments using MiTCR v1.1. Only V-J combinations with frequency above 0.0001, covering about 99% of repertoires, were analysed. A TCS score was defined as the ratio of F50 (clonal expansion) to E x V (chaos), with BLOSUM62-based TCRdist applied between CDR3 peptides within each V-J. Welch's t-statistics and random forest reduced fewer than 550 V-J features to 10 to 15, which were used in a naive Bayes classifier (R e1071). Through fastp at Q25 and MiXCR, TCRdb rebuilt clones from the public reads, retaining in-frame beta chains. Rows with a matching CDR3 protein are joined into one entry that keeps the most common DNA and genes. TCRdb, not the authors, supplied the V and J calls. The sample table records hundreds of thousands of distinct CDR3 sequences; about 19% of these occur just once. Together, the top ten hold around 17% of the sample.

Hyperthyroidism patients were newly diagnosed, with disease duration under 2 months, and aged 18 to 65 years. The study excluded patients with uncontrolled infections, other autoimmune diseases, pregnancy or lactation. Diagnoses relied on clinical symptoms, serum thyroxine and TRAb, thyroid ultrasound and orbital computed tomography. Blood from progressor patients was collected at the time of first diagnosis with hyperthyroidism, before any ophthalmopathy symptoms had appeared. Ficoll-Paque density gradient centrifugation was used to isolate PBMCs from 10 ml of fresh peripheral blood. Progressor patients were defined as those initially diagnosed with Graves' hyperthyroidism in whom ophthalmopathy developed during follow-up. Total RNA was extracted using Trizol reagent, and RNA quality was assessed on an Agilent 2100 Bioanalyzer. In regard to this clonotype: The clone's antigen remains unknown. Per-base qualities were not stored, and no clone one base away is much larger.

The clonotype was recovered from a woman aged 45-65 years with Graves' hyperthyroidism that later progressed to Graves' ophthalmopathy. Here the chain combines TRBV24-1 and TRBJ1-4, and TRBD1 may be the D gene, going by 6 matching bases. Specimen: blood. The DNA sequence is as follows: TGTGCCACCAGTGATTTACCAGGACAGCCAGCAACTAATGAAAAACTGTTTTTT. This gives the protein CATSDLPGQPATNEKLFF.